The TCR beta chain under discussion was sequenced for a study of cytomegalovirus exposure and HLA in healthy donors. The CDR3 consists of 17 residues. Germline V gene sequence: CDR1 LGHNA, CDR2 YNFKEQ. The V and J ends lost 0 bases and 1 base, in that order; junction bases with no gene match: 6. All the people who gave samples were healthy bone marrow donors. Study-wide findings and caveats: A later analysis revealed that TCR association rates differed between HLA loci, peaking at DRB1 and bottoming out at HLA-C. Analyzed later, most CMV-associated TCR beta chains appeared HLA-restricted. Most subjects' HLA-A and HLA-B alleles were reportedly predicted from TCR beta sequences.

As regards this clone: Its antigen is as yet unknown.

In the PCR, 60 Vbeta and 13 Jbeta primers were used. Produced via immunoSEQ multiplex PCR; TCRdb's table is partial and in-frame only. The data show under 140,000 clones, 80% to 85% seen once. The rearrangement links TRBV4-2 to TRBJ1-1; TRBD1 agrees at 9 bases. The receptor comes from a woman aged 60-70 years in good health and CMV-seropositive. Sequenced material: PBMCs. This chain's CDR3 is CASSQEARDRENTEAFF. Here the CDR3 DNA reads TGTGCCAGCAGCCAAGAGGCCAGGGACAGGGAGAACACTGAAGCTTTCTTT.